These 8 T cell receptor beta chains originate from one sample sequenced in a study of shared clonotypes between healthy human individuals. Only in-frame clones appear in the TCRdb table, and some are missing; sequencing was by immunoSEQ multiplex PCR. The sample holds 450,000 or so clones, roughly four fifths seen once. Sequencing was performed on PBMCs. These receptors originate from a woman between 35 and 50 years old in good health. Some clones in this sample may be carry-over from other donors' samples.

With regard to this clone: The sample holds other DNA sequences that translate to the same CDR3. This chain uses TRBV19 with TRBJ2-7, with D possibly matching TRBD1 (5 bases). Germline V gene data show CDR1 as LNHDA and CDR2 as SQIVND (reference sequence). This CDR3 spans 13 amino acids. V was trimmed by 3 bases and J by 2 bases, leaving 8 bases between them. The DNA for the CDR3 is TGTGCCAGTAGTATTACAGGAACCTACGAGCAGTACTTC. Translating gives CASSITGTYEQYF.

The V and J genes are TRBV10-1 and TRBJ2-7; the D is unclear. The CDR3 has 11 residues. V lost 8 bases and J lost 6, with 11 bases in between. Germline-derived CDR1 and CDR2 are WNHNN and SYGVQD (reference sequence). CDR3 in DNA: TGCGCCAGCCGAGGCTCGGGCGAGCAGTACTTC. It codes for CASRGSGEQYF.

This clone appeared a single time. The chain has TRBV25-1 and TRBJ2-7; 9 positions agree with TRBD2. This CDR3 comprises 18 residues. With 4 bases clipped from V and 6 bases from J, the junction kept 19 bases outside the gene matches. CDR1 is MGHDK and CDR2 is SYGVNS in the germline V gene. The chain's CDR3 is CASSAPGRMAGGLVEQYF. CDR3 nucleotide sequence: TGTGCCAGCAGTGCCCCGGGGAGGATGGCGGGAGGGCTTGTCGAGCAGTACTTC.

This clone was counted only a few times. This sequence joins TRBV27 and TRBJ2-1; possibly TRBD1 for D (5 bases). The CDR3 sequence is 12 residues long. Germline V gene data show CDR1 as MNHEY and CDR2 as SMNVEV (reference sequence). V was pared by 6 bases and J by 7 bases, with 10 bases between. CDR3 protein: CASSSRVNEQFF. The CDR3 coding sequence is TGTGCCAGCAGCTCCAGGGTTAATGAGCAGTTCTTC.

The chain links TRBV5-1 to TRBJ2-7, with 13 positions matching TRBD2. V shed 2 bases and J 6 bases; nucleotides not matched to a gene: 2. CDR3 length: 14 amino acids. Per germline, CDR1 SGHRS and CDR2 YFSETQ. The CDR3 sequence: CASSFGTSGTEQYF. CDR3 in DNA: TGCGCCAGCAGCTTTGGGACTAGCGGGACCGAGCAGTACTTC.

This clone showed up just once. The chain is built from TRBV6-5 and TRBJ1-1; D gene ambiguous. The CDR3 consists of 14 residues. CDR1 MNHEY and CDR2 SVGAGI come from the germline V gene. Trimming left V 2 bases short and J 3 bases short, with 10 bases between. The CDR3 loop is CASSYRSGDTEAFF. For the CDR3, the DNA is TGTGCCAGCAGTTACAGGTCGGGAGACACTGAAGCTTTCTTT.

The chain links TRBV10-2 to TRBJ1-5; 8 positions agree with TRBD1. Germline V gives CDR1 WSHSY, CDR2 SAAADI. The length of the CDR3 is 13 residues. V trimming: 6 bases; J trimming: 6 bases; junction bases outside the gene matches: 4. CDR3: CASRDRVGQPQHF. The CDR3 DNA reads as TGCGCCAGCAGGGACAGGGTAGGTCAGCCCCAGCATTTT.

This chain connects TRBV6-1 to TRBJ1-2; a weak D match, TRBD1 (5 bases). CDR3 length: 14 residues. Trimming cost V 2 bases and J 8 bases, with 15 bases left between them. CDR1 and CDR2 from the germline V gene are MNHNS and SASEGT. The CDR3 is CASSENRQLRGYTF. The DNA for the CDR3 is TGTGCCAGCAGTGAAAATCGACAGCTTCGGGGCTACACCTTC.